The clone carrying this T cell receptor (beta chain) was recorded a few times. This record comes from a study of CD8+ T cells in alopecia areata. cDNA prepared by RNA extraction and subsequent reverse transcription served as the template for sequencing. Measured with immunoSEQ multiplex PCR; TCRdb has only the in-frame clones, and not every one. This sample has 200,000 to 250,000 clones, with 35% to 40% found just once. V was clipped by 0 bases and J by 3 bases, with 4 bases between them. Germline V gives CDR1 SGHRS, CDR2 YFSETQ. This CDR3 has 12 residues. Treatment in this sample: oral pan-JAK inhibitor, 5-10 mg twice daily. Collection of lesional scalp punch biopsies and peripheral blood was performed in alopecia areata patients.

The sequenced sample was CD4+ T cells sorted from blood, obtained between weeks 30 and 35, from a patient treated with tofacitinib. The genes are TRBV5-1 and TRBJ2-7; D is undetermined. This receptor was obtained from a human donor with alopecia areata. CDR3 amino acids: CASSLASYEQYF. The CDR3 bases are TGCGCCAGCAGCTTGGCCAGCTACGAGCAGTACTTC.